Listed below are T cell receptor beta chains from one sample, sequenced in a study of regulatory T cells in long-lasting Graves disease. TCRdb re-analysed the multiplex PCR reads in MiXCR, keeping a single row per CDR3 protein. The table lists some 600,000 distinct CDR3 sequences, roughly 16% of them singletons. These same records also appear under a second study, on T cells in Graves' hyperthyroidism and ophthalmopathy.

The specimen comprised peripheral blood mononuclear cells (PBMCs), sampled at new diagnosis, from a patient treated with antithyroid drugs. These receptors were taken from a man aged 18 to 29 with Graves disease. Each CDR3 is given with its conserved first and last residue. A D gene is named only where the DNA matches it firmly. Expanded clones are given a class, and other clones once, few, many or no size at all.

j_call v_call clone_size d_call cdr3_aa cdr3_nt
TRBJ2-1 TRBV20-1 . . CSARRLEQFF TGCAGTGCTAGAAGACTAGAGCAGTTCTTC
TRBJ1-5 TRBV5-5 few . CASSLANQPQHF TGTGCCAGCAGCTTGGCCAATCAGCCCCAGCATTTT
TRBJ2-1 TRBV9 few TRBD2 CASSDEAGQQFF TGTGCCAGCAGTGACGAAGCGGGACAGCAGTTCTTC
TRBJ2-1 TRBV20-1 many TRBD2 CSADDSGGYNEQFF TGCAGTGCGGACGATAGCGGGGGCTACAATGAGCAGTTCTTC
TRBJ2-2 TRBV18 . TRBD1 CASSPQGTANTGELFF TGTGCCAGCTCACCGCAAGGGACAGCTAACACCGGGGAGCTGTTTTTT
TRBJ2-1 TRBV6-5 . . CASSHWLGAGNEQFF TGTGCCAGCAGTCACTGGCTAGGGGCCGGCAATGAGCAGTTCTTC
TRBJ1-2 TRBV7-8 . . CASSLAAGVFGYTF TGTGCCAGCAGCTTAGCGGCAGGGGTGTTTGGCTACACCTTC
TRBJ2-3 TRBV20-1 many TRBD2 CSARGLAGVTDTQYF TGCAGTGCTCGAGGACTAGCGGGAGTAACAGATACGCAGTATTTT
TRBJ2-3 TRBV2 . . CASQGLSYTDTQYF TGTGCCAGCCAGGGACTTTCCTACACAGATACGCAGTATTTT
TRBJ2-7 TRBV14 many TRBD2 CASSQSSGSLYEQYF TGTGCCAGCAGCCAATCTAGCGGGAGCCTCTACGAGCAGTACTTC
TRBJ1-2 TRBV30 . TRBD1 CALPRTGGNGYTF TGTGCCCTACCTCGTACAGGGGGCAATGGCTACACCTTC
TRBJ1-2 TRBV5-1 few TRBD1 CASSPDSRQGFGGYTF TGCGCCAGCAGCCCCGACTCGCGACAGGGTTTTGGTGGCTACACCTTC
TRBJ1-3 TRBV2 many . CASTEFGNTIYF TGTGCCAGCACGGAGTTCGGAAACACCATATATTTT
TRBJ1-2 TRBV30 few . CAWNSGYGYTF TGTGCCTGGAACAGCGGCTATGGCTACACCTTC
TRBJ2-5 TRBV11-2 many TRBD2 CASSLQSGGTSGQETQYF TGTGCCAGCAGCTTACAAAGTGGCGGGACTAGCGGCCAAGAGACCCAGTACTTC
TRBJ1-1 TRBV4-1 . . CASSQDGLEAFF TGCGCCAGCAGCCAAGATGGACTTGAAGCTTTCTTT
TRBJ2-1 TRBV11-1 . . CASSPGASYNEQFF TGTGCCAGCAGCCCCGGGGCCTCCTACAATGAGCAGTTCTTC
TRBJ2-1 TRBV14 . . CASSQGGLSNEQFF TGTGCCAGCAGTCAAGGGGGACTAAGCAATGAGCAGTTCTTC
TRBJ2-7 TRBV12-3/TRBV12-4 . TRBD2 CASSLSAGGSREQYF TGTGCCAGCAGTTTATCAGCGGGAGGTTCTAGGGAGCAGTACTTC
TRBJ2-7 TRBV2 few TRBD2 CASRTSGNEQHF TGTGCCAGCAGGACTAGCGGCAACGAGCAGCACTTC
TRBJ1-4 TRBV20-1 many TRBD1 CSARDRTNEKLFF TGCAGTGCCCGGGACAGAACTAATGAAAAACTGTTTTTT
TRBJ2-5 TRBV4-1 few TRBD2 CASSQSGAAGGVRETQYF TGCGCCAGCAGCCAATCCGGTGCAGCGGGAGGCGTTCGAGAGACCCAGTACTTC
TRBJ2-5 TRBV28 many . CASTSTGEVRQETQYF TGTGCCAGCACTTCAACAGGGGAGGTTCGCCAAGAGACCCAGTACTTC
TRBJ2-1 TRBV6-2/TRBV6-3 . . CASSYSGPPRDEQFF TGTGCCAGCAGTTACTCGGGCCCCCCGCGGGATGAGCAGTTCTTC
TRBJ2-4 TRBV28 . . CASSFPARNKNIQYF TGTGCCAGCAGTTTTCCGGCCCGAAACAAAAACATTCAGTACTTC
TRBJ1-2 TRBV29-1 few TRBD1 CSVERDRGSHGYTF TGCAGCGTTGAGCGGGACAGAGGCTCTCATGGCTACACCTTC
TRBJ2-7 TRBV3-1 . . CASSQVWLATYEQYF TGTGCCAGCAGCCAAGTTTGGCTAGCAACCTACGAGCAGTACTTC
TRBJ2-1 TRBV28 many . CASSKSPGTYNEQFF TGTGCCAGCAGTAAATCCCCCGGGACTTACAATGAGCAGTTCTTC
TRBJ1-4 TRBV5-1 . . CASSLGSGATNEKLFF TGCGCCAGCAGCTTGGGCAGCGGGGCAACTAATGAAAAACTGTTTTTT
TRBJ1-1 TRBV12-3/TRBV12-4 many . CASSFPRVGTEAFF TGTGCCAGCAGTTTCCCCAGGGTGGGCACTGAAGCTTTCTTT
TRBJ1-4 TRBV30 few . CAWSLGYNEKLFF TGTGCCTGGAGTTTGGGGTATAATGAAAAACTGTTTTTT
TRBJ2-1 TRBV5-1 many TRBD1 CASRPPGTGGGNEQFF TGCGCCAGCAGGCCTCCCGGGACAGGGGGGGGCAATGAGCAGTTCTTC
TRBJ2-1 TRBV10-3 many . CAISTPRVGEQFF TGTGCCATCAGTACCCCTAGAGTCGGTGAGCAGTTCTTC
TRBJ2-7 TRBV20-1 many TRBD2 CSALGLAGGHYEQYF TGCAGTGCACTGGGACTAGCGGGAGGACACTACGAGCAGTACTTC
TRBJ1-2 TRBV28 . . CASSLLDGVNYGYTF TGTGCCAGCAGTTTACTGGACGGCGTTAACTATGGCTACACCTTC
TRBJ2-7 TRBV7-9 few . CASSTKYAGSYEQYF TGTGCCAGCAGCACGAAGTACGCGGGCTCCTACGAGCAGTACTTC